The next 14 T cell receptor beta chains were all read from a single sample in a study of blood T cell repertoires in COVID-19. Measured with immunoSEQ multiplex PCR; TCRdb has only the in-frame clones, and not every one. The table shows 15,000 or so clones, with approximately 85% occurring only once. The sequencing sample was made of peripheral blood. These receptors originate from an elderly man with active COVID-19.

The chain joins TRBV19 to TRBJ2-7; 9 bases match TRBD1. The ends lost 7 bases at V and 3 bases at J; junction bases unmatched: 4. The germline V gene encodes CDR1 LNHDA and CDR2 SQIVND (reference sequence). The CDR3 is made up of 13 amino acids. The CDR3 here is CASKKTGGYEQYF. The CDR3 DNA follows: TGTGCCAGTAAAAAGACAGGGGGCTACGAGCAGTACTTC.

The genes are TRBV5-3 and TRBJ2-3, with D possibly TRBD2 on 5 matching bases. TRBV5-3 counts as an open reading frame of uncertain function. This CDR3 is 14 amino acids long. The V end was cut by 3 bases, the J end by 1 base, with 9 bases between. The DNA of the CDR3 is TGTGCCAGAAGCTATAATAGCGGCACAGATACGCAGTATTTT. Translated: CARSYNSGTDTQYF.

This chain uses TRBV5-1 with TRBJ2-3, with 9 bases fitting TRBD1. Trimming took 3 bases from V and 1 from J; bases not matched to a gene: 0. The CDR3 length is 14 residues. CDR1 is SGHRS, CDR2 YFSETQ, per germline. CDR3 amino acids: CASSWTGGTDTQYF. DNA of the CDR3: TGCGCCAGCAGCTGGACAGGGGGCACAGATACGCAGTATTTT.

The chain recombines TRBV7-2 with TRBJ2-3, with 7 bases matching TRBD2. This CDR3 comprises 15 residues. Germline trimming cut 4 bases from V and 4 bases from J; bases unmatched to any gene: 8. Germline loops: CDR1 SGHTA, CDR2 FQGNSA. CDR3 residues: CASSSSGHPADTQYF. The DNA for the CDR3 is TGTGCCAGCAGCTCTAGCGGCCACCCGGCAGATACGCAGTATTTT.

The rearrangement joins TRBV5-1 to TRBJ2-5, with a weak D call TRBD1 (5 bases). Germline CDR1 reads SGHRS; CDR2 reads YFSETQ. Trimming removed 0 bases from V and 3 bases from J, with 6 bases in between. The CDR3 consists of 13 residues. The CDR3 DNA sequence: TGCGCCAGCAGCTTGGCGGACAAAGAGACCCAGTACTTC. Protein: CASSLADKETQYF.

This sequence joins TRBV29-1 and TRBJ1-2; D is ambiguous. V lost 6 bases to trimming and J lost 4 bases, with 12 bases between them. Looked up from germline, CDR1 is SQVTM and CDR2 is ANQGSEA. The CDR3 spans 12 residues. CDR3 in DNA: TGCAGCGTCGCGAACTCCATCTATGGCTACACCTTC. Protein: CSVANSIYGYTF.

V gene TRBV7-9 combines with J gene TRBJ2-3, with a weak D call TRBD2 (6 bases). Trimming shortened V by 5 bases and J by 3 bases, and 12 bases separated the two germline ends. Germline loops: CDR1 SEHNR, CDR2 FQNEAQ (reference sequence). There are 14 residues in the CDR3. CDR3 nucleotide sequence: TGTGCCAGCAGCCCTGCGAGCGGGACAGATACGCAGTATTTT. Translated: CASSPASGTDTQYF.

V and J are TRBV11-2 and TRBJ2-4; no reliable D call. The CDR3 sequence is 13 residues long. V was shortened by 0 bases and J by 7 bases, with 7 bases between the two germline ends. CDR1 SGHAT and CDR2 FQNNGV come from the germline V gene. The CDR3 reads CASSLEPGNIQYF. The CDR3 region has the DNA TGTGCCAGCAGCTTAGAGCCGGGTAACATTCAGTACTTC.

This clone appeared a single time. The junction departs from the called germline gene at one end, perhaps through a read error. For the CDR3, the DNA is TGTGCCAATAGTATAGCATGGAGGGGGGGAACAGATACGCAGTATTTT. It translates to CANSIAWRGGTDTQYF. The chain uses TRBV19 and TRBJ2-3; maybe TRBD2 (7 bases). Per the germline V gene, CDR1 is LNHDA and CDR2 is SQIVND (reference sequence). The CDR3 sequence is 16 residues long.

The CDR3 loop is CASSLRVAGGPKYF. In nucleotides, the CDR3 is TGTGCCAGCAGTTTACGGGTAGCGGGAGGGCCTAAGTACTTC. V is TRBV27 and J is TRBJ2-7, with 11 bases that match TRBD2. Germline V gene sequence: CDR1 MNHEY, CDR2 SMNVEV (reference sequence). CDR3 length: 14 residues. The ends lost 2 bases at V and 11 bases at J; junction bases unmatched: 8.

CDR3 DNA sequence: TGTGCCAGCATCCCCTATGGGGGGGCTGAGCAGTTCTTC. Protein: CASIPYGGAEQFF. This chain joins TRBV27 and TRBJ2-1, with D tentatively TRBD2 (7 bases). Germline V gene lookup returns CDR1 MNHEY and CDR2 SMNVEV (reference sequence). V dropped 7 bases and J dropped 9 bases, with 16 bases sitting between them. The CDR3 has 13 amino acids.

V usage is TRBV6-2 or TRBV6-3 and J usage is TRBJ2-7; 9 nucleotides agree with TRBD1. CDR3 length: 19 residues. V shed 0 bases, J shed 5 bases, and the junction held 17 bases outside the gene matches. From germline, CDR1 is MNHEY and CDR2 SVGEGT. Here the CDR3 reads CASSYSPGQGRFGGDEQYF. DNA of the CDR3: TGTGCCAGCAGTTACTCCCCTGGACAGGGGCGCTTCGGAGGGGACGAGCAGTACTTC.

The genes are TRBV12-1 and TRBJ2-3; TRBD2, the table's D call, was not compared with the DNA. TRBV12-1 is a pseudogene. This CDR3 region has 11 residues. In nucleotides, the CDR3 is TGTGCCAGCAGCTCTACAGATACGCAGTATTTT. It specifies CASSSTDTQYF.

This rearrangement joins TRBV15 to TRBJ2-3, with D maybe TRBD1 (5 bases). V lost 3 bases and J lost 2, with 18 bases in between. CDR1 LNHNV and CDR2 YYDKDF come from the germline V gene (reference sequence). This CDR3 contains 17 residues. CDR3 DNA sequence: TGTGCCACCAGCAGGGCCGAAGACAGTCTTTTCACAGATACGCAGTATTTT. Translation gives CATSRAEDSLFTDTQYF.